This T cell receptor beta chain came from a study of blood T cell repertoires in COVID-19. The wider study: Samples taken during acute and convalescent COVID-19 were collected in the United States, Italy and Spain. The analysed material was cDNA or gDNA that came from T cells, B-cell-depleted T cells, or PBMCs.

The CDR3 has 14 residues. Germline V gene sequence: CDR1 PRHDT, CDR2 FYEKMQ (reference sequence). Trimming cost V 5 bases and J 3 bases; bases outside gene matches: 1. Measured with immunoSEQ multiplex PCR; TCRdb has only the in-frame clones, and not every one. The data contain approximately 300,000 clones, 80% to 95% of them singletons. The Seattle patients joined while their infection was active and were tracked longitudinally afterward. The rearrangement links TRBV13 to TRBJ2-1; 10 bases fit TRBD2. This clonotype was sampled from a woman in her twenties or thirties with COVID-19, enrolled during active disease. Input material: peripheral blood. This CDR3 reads CASSTSGNYNEQFF. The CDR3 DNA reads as TGTGCCAGCAGCACTAGCGGGAACTACAATGAGCAGTTCTTC.